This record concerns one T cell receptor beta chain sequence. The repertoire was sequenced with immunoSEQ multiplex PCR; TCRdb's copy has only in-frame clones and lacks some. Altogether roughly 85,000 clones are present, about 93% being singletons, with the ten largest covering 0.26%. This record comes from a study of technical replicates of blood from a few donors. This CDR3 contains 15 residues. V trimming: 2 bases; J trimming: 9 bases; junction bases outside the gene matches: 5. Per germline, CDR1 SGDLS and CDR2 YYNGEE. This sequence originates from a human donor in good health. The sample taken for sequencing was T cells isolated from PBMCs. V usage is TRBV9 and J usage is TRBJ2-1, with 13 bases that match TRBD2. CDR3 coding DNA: TGTGCCAGCAGCGTTAGGACTAGCGGGAGAACTGAGCAGTTCTTC. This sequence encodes CASSVRTSGRTEQFF.